This entry features one T cell receptor (beta chain) sequence. Its antigen remains undetermined. Nothing much larger sits one base from this clone, and base qualities are not available. This sample stems from a study of blood T cell repertoires in COVID-19 (TCRdb year 2020). Concerning the study at large: Samples from collaborators originated in the United States, Italy and Spain and spanned both the acute and convalescent phases of COVID-19. The material from the prospective study consisted of cDNA or gDNA derived from T cells, B-cell-depleted T cells, or PBMCs. Nearly every sample came with metadata listing a de-identified subject ID, COVID-19 status, age in years and sex. The samples were drawn from two sources: the first 160 participants of the ongoing ImmuneRACE study, and over 1,000 subjects contributed by 6 global collaborators. Subjects who had been exposed to COVID-19, were actively infected with it, or had recovered from it provided the deeply sampled blood TCRbeta repertoires that made up the dataset. A freely available public database, intended as a resource for researchers studying the immune response to SARS-CoV-2, is where the repertoires were released. Where available, HLA class I and class II types were obtained from metadata supplied by the sample provider rather than from assay-based typing.

The CDR3 runs 15 amino acids, cysteine and phenylalanine included. Only the CDR3 DNA stays, 45 bases, in frame from base 1. At the junction V is shortened by 3 bases and J by 2 bases; bases outside the gene matches: 7. CDR1 and CDR2 are read off the germline V gene as SGHRS and YFSETQ. The study at large found these results: How much clinical and demographic metadata was included differed by source and by participant, and the metadata was provided uncurated.

Collaborating institutions collected whole blood in K2EDTA tubes following their own protocols. Collaborator samples were shipped for TCRbeta analysis as frozen whole blood, isolated PBMCs, or DNA extracted from either sample type. TCRbeta CDR3 regions were amplified from genomic DNA using the immunoSEQ Assay, a bias-controlled multiplex PCR. In the source study's methods: Nucleated cell counts per sample were estimated from amplification of reference gene primers within the assay. To quantify the absolute abundance of each unique TCRbeta CDR3 rearrangement, sequence reads were collapsed and filtered. For each sample, productive Simpson clonality was calculated as the square root of Simpson's diversity index across productive rearrangements. The source is immuneACCESS, and TCRdb retained only in-frame sequences with V and J called. Part of the clones is not carried over; for the studies checked, unresolved V genes explain less than half of this, and the remainder is unexplained. For V, J and clone size, that table is used; D and trimming come from the DNA. In this sample the table shows 95,000 to 150,000 clones, about 89% of which occur a single time. The leading ten clones occupy 25% to 35% of the sample.

This receptor was taken from a woman between 65 and 79 years old with acute or convalescent COVID-19. The rearrangement combines TRBV5-1 with TRBJ1-1; TRBD1 matches 7 bases in the middle. Sample: peripheral blood. The CDR3: CASSWQEGANTEAFF. The base sequence is TGCGCCAGCAGCTGGCAAGAGGGGGCTAACACTGAAGCTTTCTTT.